These T cell receptor beta chains were read from a single sample in a study of T-cell reconstitution after alpha-beta-depleted transplantation in children. TCRdb itself ran the PCR reads through MiXCR, one entry per CDR3 protein. This table has about half a million distinct CDR3 sequences, roughly an eighth appearing once. The source was PBMCs from the stem cell graft donor, collected from the stem cell graft. These TCRs come from a human donor who donated a stem cell graft to a child with combined immunodeficiency. Both conserved end residues are part of each CDR3. D genes are given only for firm matches. Clone size is shown for a subset of rows, as once, few, many or a class of expanded clone.

J: TRBJ2-2; D: TRBD1; V: TRBV11-2; size: few; DNA: TGTGCCAGCAGCCCCCCCCGGGACAGGGTCGTGAACACCGGGGAGCTGTTTTTT; CDR3: CASSPPRDRVVNTGELFF
J: TRBJ1-5; D: .; V: TRBV12-3/TRBV12-4; size: .; DNA: TGTGCCAGCAGCCTAACTTATAGCAATCAGCCCCAGCATTTT; CDR3: CASSLTYSNQPQHF
J: TRBJ2-5; D: .; V: TRBV7-9; size: many; DNA: TGTGCCAGCAGCTTAGTCCGGCCCCAAGAGACCCAGTACTTC; CDR3: CASSLVRPQETQYF
J: TRBJ1-5; D: .; V: TRBV7-8; size: .; DNA: TGTGCCAGCAGCTTAGAGGCCTGGCAGGGCAATCAGCCCCAGCATTTT; CDR3: CASSLEAWQGNQPQHF
J: TRBJ1-6; D: .; V: TRBV25-1; size: few; DNA: TGTGCCAGCAGTTTGGGAATCACCCTCCACTTT; CDR3: CASSLGITLHF
J: TRBJ1-5; D: .; V: TRBV21-1; size: few; DNA: TGTGCCAGCAGAAACAGGAAAAATCAGCCCCAGCATTTT; CDR3: CASRNRKNQPQHF
J: TRBJ2-3; D: TRBD1; V: TRBV7-9; size: many; DNA: TGTGCCAGCAGCTTATGGGGACAGGGAGTATCAGATACGCAGTATTTT; CDR3: CASSLWGQGVSDTQYF
J: TRBJ1-4; D: .; V: TRBV9; size: many; DNA: TGTGCCAGCAGCAACGGACAGCATGAAAAACTGTTTTTT; CDR3: CASSNGQHEKLFF
J: TRBJ2-7; D: TRBD1; V: TRBV12-3/TRBV12-4; size: few; DNA: TGTGCCAGCAGTTTCGCAGGGGGACCTCTCTACGAGCAGTACTTC; CDR3: CASSFAGGPLYEQYF
J: TRBJ2-7; D: .; V: TRBV12-3/TRBV12-4; size: few; DNA: TGTGCCAGCAGTGTTGTCAGGGCACAGTACTTC; CDR3: CASSVVRAQYF
J: TRBJ2-3; D: .; V: TRBV20-1; size: many; DNA: TGCAGTGCGGAAACAACAGATACGCAGTATTTT; CDR3: CSAETTDTQYF
J: TRBJ2-3; D: TRBD1; V: TRBV12-3/TRBV12-4; size: many; DNA: TGTGCCAGTCTAGGGCGGACAGGGAGGAGCACAGATACGCAGTATTTT; CDR3: CASLGRTGRSTDTQYF
J: TRBJ1-1; D: TRBD1; V: TRBV15; size: .; DNA: TGTGCCACCAGCAGAGATCGGGCAGGGGGGAACACTGAAGCTTTCTTT; CDR3: CATSRDRAGGNTEAFF
J: TRBJ1-2; D: .; V: TRBV29-1; size: few; DNA: TGCAGCGTTGACACAGCCGGGACGGTAAACTATGGCTACACCTTC; CDR3: CSVDTAGTVNYGYTF
J: TRBJ2-2; D: .; V: TRBV10-2; size: many; DNA: TGCGCCAGCAGTGACGTCACGGGGTACACCGGGGAGCTGTTTTTT; CDR3: CASSDVTGYTGELFF
J: TRBJ2-5; D: .; V: TRBV28; size: few; DNA: TGTGCCAGCAGAGGGGGTAGGGATCAAGAGACCCAGTACTTC; CDR3: CASRGGRDQETQYF
J: TRBJ2-1; D: .; V: TRBV11-2; size: few; DNA: TGTGCCAGCAGCTTAAGTGGTAGTGAAGCCGATGAGCAGTTCTTC; CDR3: CASSLSGSEADEQFF